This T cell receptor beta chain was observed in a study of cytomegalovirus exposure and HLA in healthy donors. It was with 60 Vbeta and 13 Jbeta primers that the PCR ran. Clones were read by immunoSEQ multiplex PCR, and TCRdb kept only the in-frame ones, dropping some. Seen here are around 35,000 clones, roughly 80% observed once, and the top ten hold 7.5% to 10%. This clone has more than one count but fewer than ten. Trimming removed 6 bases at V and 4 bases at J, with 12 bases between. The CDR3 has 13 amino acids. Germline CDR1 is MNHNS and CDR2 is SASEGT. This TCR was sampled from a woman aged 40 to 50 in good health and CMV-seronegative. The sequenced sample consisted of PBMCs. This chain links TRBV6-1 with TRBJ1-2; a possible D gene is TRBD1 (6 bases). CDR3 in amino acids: CASRQDSLYGYTF. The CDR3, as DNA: TGTGCCAGCAGGCAGGACAGTCTCTATGGCTACACCTTC.